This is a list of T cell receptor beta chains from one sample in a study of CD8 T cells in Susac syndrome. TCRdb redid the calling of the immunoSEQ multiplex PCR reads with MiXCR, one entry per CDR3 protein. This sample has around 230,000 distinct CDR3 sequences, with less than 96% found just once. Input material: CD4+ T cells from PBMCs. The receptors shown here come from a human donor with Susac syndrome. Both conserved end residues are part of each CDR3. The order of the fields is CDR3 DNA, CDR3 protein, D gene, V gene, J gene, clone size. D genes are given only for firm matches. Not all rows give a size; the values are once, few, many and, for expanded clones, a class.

cdr3_nt: TGCGCCAGCACTCTAGCGGGAGACTTAGACGAGCAGTACTTC
cdr3_aa: CASTLAGDLDEQYF
d_call: TRBD2
v_call: TRBV5-1
j_call: TRBJ2-7
clone_size: -

cdr3_nt: TGTGCCAGCAGCCAAGCGACAGAGGACAGGGGGGTTAGAAATGAGCAGTTCTTC
cdr3_aa: CASSQATEDRGVRNEQFF
d_call: TRBD1
v_call: TRBV4-2
j_call: TRBJ2-1
clone_size: -

cdr3_nt: TGTGCCAGCACCGATAAATTCACAGGGCCCGAGCAGTACTTC
cdr3_aa: CASTDKFTGPEQYF
d_call: -
v_call: TRBV11-2
j_call: TRBJ2-7
clone_size: -

cdr3_nt: TGTGCCAGCAGGAACCGACCGGGACAGCTAACAGATACGCAGTATTTT
cdr3_aa: CASRNRPGQLTDTQYF
d_call: TRBD1
v_call: TRBV25-1
j_call: TRBJ2-3
clone_size: -

cdr3_nt: TGTGCTAGCAGCTCCGGGGGCCACGGGGAGCTGTTTTTT
cdr3_aa: CASSSGGHGELFF
d_call: -
v_call: TRBV7-7
j_call: TRBJ2-2
clone_size: -

cdr3_nt: TGCAGTGCTAGAGACACGGAGCGGGAAAGCACAGATACGCAGTATTTT
cdr3_aa: CSARDTERESTDTQYF
d_call: TRBD2
v_call: TRBV20-1
j_call: TRBJ2-3
clone_size: once

cdr3_nt: TGCAGTGCTAGAGACTACCATACAGGGGTGGTCACTGAAGCTTTCTTT
cdr3_aa: CSARDYHTGVVTEAFF
d_call: TRBD1
v_call: TRBV20-1
j_call: TRBJ1-1
clone_size: -

cdr3_nt: TGCAGTGCCCAGACTAGCGGGATAGGCGAGCAGTACTTC
cdr3_aa: CSAQTSGIGEQYF
d_call: TRBD2
v_call: TRBV20-1
j_call: TRBJ2-7
clone_size: once

cdr3_nt: TGCAGTGCTAGAGGGGTGAGTGAGCAGTTCTTC
cdr3_aa: CSARGVSEQFF
d_call: -
v_call: TRBV20-1
j_call: TRBJ2-1
clone_size: -

cdr3_nt: TGTGCCAGCAGTTACTCCTGGCTAGACAATCAGCCCCAGCATTTT
cdr3_aa: CASSYSWLDNQPQHF
d_call: -
v_call: TRBV6-5
j_call: TRBJ1-5
clone_size: -

cdr3_nt: TGTGCCAGCAGTGCCCGGGGCCTCTCCTACGAGCAGTACTTC
cdr3_aa: CASSARGLSYEQYF
d_call: -
v_call: TRBV27
j_call: TRBJ2-7
clone_size: -

cdr3_nt: TGCAGTGCTAGTACAGGGCAAGAGACCCAGTACTTC
cdr3_aa: CSASTGQETQYF
d_call: -
v_call: TRBV20-1
j_call: TRBJ2-5
clone_size: -

cdr3_nt: TGCGCCAGCACGGCTAGCGGGAGCCCCGGGTCCTACAATGAGCAGTTCTTC
cdr3_aa: CASTASGSPGSYNEQFF
d_call: TRBD2
v_call: TRBV5-1
j_call: TRBJ2-1
clone_size: -

cdr3_nt: TGCAGTGCTTCCACAGGACTAACTTACGAGCAGTACTTC
cdr3_aa: CSASTGLTYEQYF
d_call: -
v_call: TRBV20-1
j_call: TRBJ2-7
clone_size: once

cdr3_nt: TGCAGCGAGAGGGACCACTCGGGGGGCTACACCTTC
cdr3_aa: CSERDHSGGYTF
d_call: -
v_call: TRBV29-1
j_call: TRBJ1-2
clone_size: -